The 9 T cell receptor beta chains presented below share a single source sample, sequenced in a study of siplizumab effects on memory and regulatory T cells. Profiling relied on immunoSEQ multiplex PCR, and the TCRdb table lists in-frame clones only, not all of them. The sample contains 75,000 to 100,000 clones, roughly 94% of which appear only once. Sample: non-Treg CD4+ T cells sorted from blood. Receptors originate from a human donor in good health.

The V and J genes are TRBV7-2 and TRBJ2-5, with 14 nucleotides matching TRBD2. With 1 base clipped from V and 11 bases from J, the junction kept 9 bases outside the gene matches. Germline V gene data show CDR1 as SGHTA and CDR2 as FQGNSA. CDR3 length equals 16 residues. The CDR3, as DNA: TGTGCCAGCAGCTTAGACTACGGGACTAGCGGGAGAGAGCAGTACTTC. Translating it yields CASSLDYGTSGREQYF.

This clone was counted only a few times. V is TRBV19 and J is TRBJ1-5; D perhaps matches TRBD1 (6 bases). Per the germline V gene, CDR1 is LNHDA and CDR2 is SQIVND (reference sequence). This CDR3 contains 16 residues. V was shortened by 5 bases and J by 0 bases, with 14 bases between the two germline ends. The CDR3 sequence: CASSFGTSHSNQPQHF. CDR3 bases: TGTGCCAGTAGTTTCGGGACATCACATAGCAATCAGCCCCAGCATTTT.

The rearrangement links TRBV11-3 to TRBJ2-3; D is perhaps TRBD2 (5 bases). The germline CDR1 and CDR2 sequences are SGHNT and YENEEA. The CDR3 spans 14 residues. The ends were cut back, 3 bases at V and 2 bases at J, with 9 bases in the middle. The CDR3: CASSLGGFTDTQYF. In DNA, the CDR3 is TGTGCCAGCAGCTTGGGCGGGTTCACAGATACGCAGTATTTT.

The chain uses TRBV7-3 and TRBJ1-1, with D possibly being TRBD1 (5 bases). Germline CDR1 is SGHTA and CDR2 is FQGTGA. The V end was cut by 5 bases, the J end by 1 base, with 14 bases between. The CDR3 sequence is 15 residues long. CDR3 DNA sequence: TGTGCCAGCAGCCCCCTCCCGGGGGAGAACACTGAAGCTTTCTTT. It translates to CASSPLPGENTEAFF.

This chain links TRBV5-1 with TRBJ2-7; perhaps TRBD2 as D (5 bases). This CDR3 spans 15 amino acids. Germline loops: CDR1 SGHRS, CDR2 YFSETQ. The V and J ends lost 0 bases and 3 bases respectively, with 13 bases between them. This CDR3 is CASSLDWAAGYEQYF. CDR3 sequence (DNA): TGCGCCAGCAGCTTGGACTGGGCTGCGGGCTACGAGCAGTACTTC.

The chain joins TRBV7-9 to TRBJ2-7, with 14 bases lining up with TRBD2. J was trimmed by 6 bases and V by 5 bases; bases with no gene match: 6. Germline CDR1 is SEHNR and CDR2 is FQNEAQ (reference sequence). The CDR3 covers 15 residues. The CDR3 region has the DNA TGTGCCAGCAGCGCGATGGGACTAGCGGGAGTCGAGCAGTACTTC. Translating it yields CASSAMGLAGVEQYF.

The CDR3 nucleotides are TGTGCCAGCAGCAAACCCGACAGGGTCGATACGCAGTATTTT. Encoded protein: CASSKPDRVDTQYF. The chain links TRBV7-2 to TRBJ2-3; 7 nucleotides match TRBD1. The CDR3 sequence is 14 residues long. Trimming cost V 5 bases and J 6 bases; bases outside gene matches: 8. Germline V gene sequence: CDR1 SGHTA, CDR2 FQGNSA.

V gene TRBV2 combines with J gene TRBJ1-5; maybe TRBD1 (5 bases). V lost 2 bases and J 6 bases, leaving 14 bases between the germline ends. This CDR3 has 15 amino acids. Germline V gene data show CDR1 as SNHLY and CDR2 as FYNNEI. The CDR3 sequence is CASSENAGLGQPQHF. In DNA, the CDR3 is TGTGCCAGCAGTGAAAACGCAGGGTTGGGTCAGCCCCAGCATTTT.

CDR3 sequence (DNA): TGTGCCAGCAGCTTGACACGGAACACCGGGGAGCTGTTTTTT. Protein sequence: CASSLTRNTGELFF. The rearrangement uses TRBV7-3 and TRBJ2-2; D gene unclear. Germline lookup yields CDR1 SGHTA and CDR2 FQGTGA. Trimming pared 3 bases from V and 1 base from J, leaving 6 bases between. This CDR3 region has 14 residues.